This is a list of T cell receptor beta chains from one sample in a study of CD8+ T cells in alopecia areata. Profiling relied on immunoSEQ multiplex PCR, and the TCRdb table lists in-frame clones only, not all of them. The sample records around 100,000 clones, around 60% being singletons. Sequencing used CD4+ T cells sorted from blood. These receptors all stem from a human donor in good health. Both conserved end residues are part of each CDR3. A D gene is named only where the DNA matches it firmly. A clone size is listed for some rows: how often the clone was seen (once, few, many), or a class if it is expanded.

clone size: NA
D gene: NA
J gene: TRBJ2-5
V gene: TRBV5-1
CDR3 protein: CASSFGQKETQYF
CDR3 DNA: TGCGCCAGCAGCTTTGGGCAGAAAGAGACCCAGTACTTC

clone size: NA
D gene: NA
J gene: TRBJ2-7
V gene: TRBV6-1
CDR3 protein: CASSDTSYEQYF
CDR3 DNA: TGTGCCAGCAGTGACACCTCCTACGAGCAGTACTTC

clone size: NA
D gene: TRBD2
J gene: TRBJ2-1
V gene: TRBV18
CDR3 protein: CASSQTSGGYNEQFF
CDR3 DNA: TGTGCCAGCTCACAGACTAGCGGGGGATACAATGAGCAGTTCTTC

clone size: NA
D gene: NA
J gene: TRBJ1-5
V gene: TRBV29-1
CDR3 protein: CSVAVSGTQPQHF
CDR3 DNA: TGCAGCGTTGCAGTCTCCGGGACTCAGCCCCAGCATTTT

clone size: NA
D gene: NA
J gene: TRBJ1-1
V gene: TRBV6-5
CDR3 protein: CASSYSSLVNTEAFF
CDR3 DNA: TGTGCCAGCAGTTACTCGAGCTTGGTGAACACTGAAGCTTTCTTT

clone size: NA
D gene: NA
J gene: TRBJ2-1
V gene: TRBV4-1
CDR3 protein: CASSQDGKDNEQFF
CDR3 DNA: TGCGCCAGCAGCCAAGACGGCAAGGACAATGAGCAGTTCTTC

clone size: few
D gene: NA
J gene: TRBJ1-2
V gene: TRBV7-9
CDR3 protein: CASSLPGHNYGYTF
CDR3 DNA: TGTGCCAGCAGCTTACCGGGACACAACTATGGCTACACCTTC

clone size: NA
D gene: NA
J gene: TRBJ1-1
V gene: TRBV30
CDR3 protein: CAWTGSGGTEAFF
CDR3 DNA: TGTGCCTGGACAGGGTCAGGAGGGACTGAAGCTTTCTTT

clone size: NA
D gene: NA
J gene: TRBJ2-3
V gene: TRBV2
CDR3 protein: CASLLPQGGTDTQYF
CDR3 DNA: TGTGCCAGTCTTCTCCCACAGGGAGGCACAGATACGCAGTATTTT

clone size: few
D gene: TRBD1
J gene: TRBJ2-5
V gene: TRBV7-2
CDR3 protein: CASSLDTDRATPQYF
CDR3 DNA: TGTGCCAGCAGCTTAGATACGGACAGGGCCACCCCCCAGTACTTC

clone size: NA
D gene: NA
J gene: TRBJ1-2
V gene: TRBV29-1
CDR3 protein: CSANREEGEGYTF
CDR3 DNA: TGCAGCGCAAACAGGGAGGAAGGGGAAGGCTACACCTTC

clone size: NA
D gene: NA
J gene: TRBJ2-1
V gene: TRBV4-3
CDR3 protein: CASSQAPRGEIYNEQFF
CDR3 DNA: TGCGCCAGCAGCCAAGCCCCCCGGGGCGAGATTTACAATGAGCAGTTCTTC

clone size: NA
D gene: NA
J gene: TRBJ1-2
V gene: TRBV6-5
CDR3 protein: CASSPRDRHGYTF
CDR3 DNA: TGTGCCAGCAGTCCAAGAGATCGTCATGGCTACACCTTC

clone size: NA
D gene: NA
J gene: TRBJ2-3
V gene: TRBV7-2
CDR3 protein: CASSLVGSTDTQYF
CDR3 DNA: TGTGCCAGCAGCTTAGTCGGAAGCACAGATACGCAGTATTTT

clone size: NA
D gene: NA
J gene: TRBJ2-6
V gene: TRBV4-3
CDR3 protein: CASSQLPWGRGTSGANVLTF
CDR3 DNA: TGCGCCAGCAGCCAACTTCCCTGGGGGCGAGGTACGTCTGGGGCCAACGTCCTGACTTTC

clone size: NA
D gene: TRBD2
J gene: TRBJ2-5
V gene: TRBV7-3
CDR3 protein: CASSSRPGGTQYF
CDR3 DNA: TGTGCCAGCAGCTCGAGACCGGGGGGGACCCAGTACTTC

clone size: NA
D gene: NA
J gene: TRBJ2-5
V gene: TRBV2
CDR3 protein: CASSEWGFNMKTQYF
CDR3 DNA: TGTGCCAGCAGTGAGTGGGGTTTCAATATGAAGACCCAGTACTTC

clone size: NA
D gene: NA
J gene: TRBJ2-3
V gene: TRBV25-1
CDR3 protein: CASSASGAQGDTQYF
CDR3 DNA: TGTGCCAGCTCCGCGTCAGGGGCCCAGGGAGATACGCAGTATTTT

clone size: NA
D gene: NA
J gene: TRBJ2-7
V gene: TRBV5-6
CDR3 protein: CASSLGATFNAYEQYF
CDR3 DNA: TGTGCCAGCAGCTTGGGAGCCACTTTCAATGCATACGAGCAGTACTTC

clone size: few
D gene: NA
J gene: TRBJ2-1
V gene: TRBV9
CDR3 protein: CASSVEGTSYNEQFF
CDR3 DNA: TGTGCCAGCAGCGTAGAAGGGACTTCCTACAATGAGCAGTTCTTC

clone size: many
D gene: NA
J gene: TRBJ2-2
V gene: TRBV2
CDR3 protein: CASSGDRATGELFF
CDR3 DNA: TGTGCCAGCAGCGGCGATAGAGCAACCGGGGAGCTGTTTTTT

clone size: NA
D gene: NA
J gene: TRBJ1-4
V gene: TRBV11-2
CDR3 protein: CASSSGHSTTNEKLFF
CDR3 DNA: TGTGCCAGCAGCTCCGGACACTCAACAACTAATGAAAAACTGTTTTTT

clone size: few
D gene: NA
J gene: TRBJ1-4
V gene: TRBV4-1
CDR3 protein: CASSFAKGVTNEKLFF
CDR3 DNA: TGCGCCAGCAGCTTCGCAAAGGGGGTAACTAATGAAAAACTGTTTTTT

clone size: NA
D gene: TRBD1
J gene: TRBJ2-4
V gene: TRBV27
CDR3 protein: CASSPPPIGQGEMYF
CDR3 DNA: TGTGCCAGCAGTCCACCACCGATCGGACAGGGAGAGATGTACTTC

clone size: NA
D gene: NA
J gene: TRBJ2-3
V gene: TRBV5-1
CDR3 protein: CASSLDGAFDTQYF
CDR3 DNA: TGCGCCAGCAGCTTAGACGGAGCTTTCGATACGCAGTATTTT

clone size: few
D gene: NA
J gene: TRBJ1-4
V gene: TRBV7-8
CDR3 protein: CASSLRRTTNEKLFF
CDR3 DNA: TGTGCCAGCAGCTTAAGAAGAACAACTAATGAAAAACTGTTTTTT

clone size: NA
D gene: TRBD1
J gene: TRBJ2-5
V gene: TRBV25-1
CDR3 protein: CASSESDRGHQETQYF
CDR3 DNA: TGTGCCAGCAGTGAATCGGACAGGGGGCACCAAGAGACCCAGTACTTC

clone size: few
D gene: NA
J gene: TRBJ1-1
V gene: TRBV5-1
CDR3 protein: CASSLSPLGTEAFF
CDR3 DNA: TGCGCCAGCAGCTTAAGCCCCCTAGGCACTGAAGCTTTCTTT

clone size: few
D gene: TRBD2
J gene: TRBJ2-2
V gene: TRBV5-1
CDR3 protein: CASRLAGITGELFF
CDR3 DNA: TGCGCCAGCAGATTAGCGGGGATCACCGGGGAGCTGTTTTTT